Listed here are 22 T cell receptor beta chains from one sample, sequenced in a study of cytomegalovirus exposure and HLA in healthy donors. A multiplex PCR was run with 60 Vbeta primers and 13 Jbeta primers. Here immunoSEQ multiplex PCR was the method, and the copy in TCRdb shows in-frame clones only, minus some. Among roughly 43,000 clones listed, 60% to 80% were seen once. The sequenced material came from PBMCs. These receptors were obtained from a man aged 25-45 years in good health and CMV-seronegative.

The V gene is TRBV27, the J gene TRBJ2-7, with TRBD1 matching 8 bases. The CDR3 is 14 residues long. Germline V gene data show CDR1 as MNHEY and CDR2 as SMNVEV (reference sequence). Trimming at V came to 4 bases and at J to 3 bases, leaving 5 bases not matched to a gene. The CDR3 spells CASSWGTGGYEQYF. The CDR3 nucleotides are TGTGCCAGCAGTTGGGGGACAGGAGGCTACGAGCAGTACTTC.

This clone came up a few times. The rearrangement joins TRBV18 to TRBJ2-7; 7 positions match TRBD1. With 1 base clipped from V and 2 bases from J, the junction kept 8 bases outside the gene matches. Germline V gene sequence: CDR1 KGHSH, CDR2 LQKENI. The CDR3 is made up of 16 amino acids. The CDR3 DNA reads TGTGCCAGCTCACCACGGCAAGCCGGGACAGCCTACGAGCAGTACTTC. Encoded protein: CASSPRQAGTAYEQYF.

CDR3 loop: CASSLEAGGGSTGELFF. The DNA for the CDR3 is TGCGCCAGCAGCTTGGAGGCGGGGGGAGGATCCACCGGGGAGCTGTTTTTT. The chain links TRBV5-1 to TRBJ2-2; 8 nucleotides agree with TRBD2. CDR1 and CDR2 (germline): SGHRS, YFSETQ. The CDR3 sequence is 17 residues long. V lost 0 bases to trimming and J lost 4 bases; unmatched junction nucleotides: 8. Full variable domain (missing parts from reference TRBV5-1 and TRBJ2-2): KAGVTQTPRYLIKTRGQQVTLSCSPISGHRSVSWYQQTPGQGLQFLFEYFSETQRNKGNFPGRFSGRQFSNSRSEMNVSTLELGDSALYLCASSLEAGGGSTGELFFGEGSRLTVL.

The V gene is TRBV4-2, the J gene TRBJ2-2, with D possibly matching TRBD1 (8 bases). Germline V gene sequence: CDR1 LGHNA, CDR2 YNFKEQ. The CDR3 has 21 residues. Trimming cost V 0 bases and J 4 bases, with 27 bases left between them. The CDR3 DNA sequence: TGTGCCAGCAGCCAAGATGAGGGGGGGACAGGTTTAGTGGGGTCCACCGGGGAGCTGTTTTTT. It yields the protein CASSQDEGGTGLVGSTGELFF.

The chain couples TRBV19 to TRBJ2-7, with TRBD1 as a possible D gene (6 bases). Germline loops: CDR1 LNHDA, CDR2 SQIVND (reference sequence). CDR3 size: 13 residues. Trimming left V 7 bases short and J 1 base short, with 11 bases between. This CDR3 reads CASKGTLSYEQYF. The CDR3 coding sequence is TGTGCCAGTAAGGGGACACTTTCCTACGAGCAGTACTTC. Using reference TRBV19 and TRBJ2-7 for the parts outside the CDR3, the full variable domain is DGGITQSPKYLFRKEGQNVTLSCEQNLNHDAMYWYRQDPGQGLRLIYYSQIVNDFQKGDIAEGYSVSREKKESFPLTVTSAQKNPTAFYLCASKGTLSYEQYFGPGTRLTVT.

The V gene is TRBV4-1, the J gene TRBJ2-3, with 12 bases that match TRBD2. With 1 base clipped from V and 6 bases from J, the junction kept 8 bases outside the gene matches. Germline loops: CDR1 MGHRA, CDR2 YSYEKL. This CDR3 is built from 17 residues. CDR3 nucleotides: TGCGCCAGCAGCCAAGGTCTAGCGGGAGGGCCGCAGGATACGCAGTATTTT. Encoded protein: CASSQGLAGGPQDTQYF.

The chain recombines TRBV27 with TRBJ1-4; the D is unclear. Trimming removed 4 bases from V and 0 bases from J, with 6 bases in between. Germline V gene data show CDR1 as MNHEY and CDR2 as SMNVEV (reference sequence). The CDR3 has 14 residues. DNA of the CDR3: TGTGCCAGCAGTTATCATGCAACTAATGAAAAACTGTTTTTT. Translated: CASSYHATNEKLFF.

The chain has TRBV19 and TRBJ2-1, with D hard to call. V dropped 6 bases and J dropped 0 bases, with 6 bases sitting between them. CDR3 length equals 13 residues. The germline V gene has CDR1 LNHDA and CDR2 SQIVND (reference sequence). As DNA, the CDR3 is TGTGCCAGTAGACCAGGCTCCTACAATGAGCAGTTCTTC. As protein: CASRPGSYNEQFF.

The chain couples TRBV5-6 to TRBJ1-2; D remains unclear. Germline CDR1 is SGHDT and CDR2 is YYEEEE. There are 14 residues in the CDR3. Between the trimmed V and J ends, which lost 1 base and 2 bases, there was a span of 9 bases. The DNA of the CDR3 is TGTGCCAGCAGCTTGTACCCGGGGAACTATGGCTACACCTTC. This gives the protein CASSLYPGNYGYTF.

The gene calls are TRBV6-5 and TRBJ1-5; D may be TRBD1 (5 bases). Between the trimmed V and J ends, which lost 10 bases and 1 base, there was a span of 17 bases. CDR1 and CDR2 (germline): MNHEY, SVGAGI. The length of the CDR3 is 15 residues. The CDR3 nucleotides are TGTGCCACAGGGTTTGGCGACACAAGCAATCAGCCCCAGCATTTT. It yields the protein CATGFGDTSNQPQHF.

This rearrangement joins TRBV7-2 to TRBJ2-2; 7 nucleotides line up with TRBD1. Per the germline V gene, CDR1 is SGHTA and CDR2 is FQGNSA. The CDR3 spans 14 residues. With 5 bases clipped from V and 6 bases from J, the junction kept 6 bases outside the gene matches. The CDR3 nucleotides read TGTGCCAGCAGCCGACAGGGTGTCCCCGGGGAGCTGTTTTTT. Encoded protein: CASSRQGVPGELFF.

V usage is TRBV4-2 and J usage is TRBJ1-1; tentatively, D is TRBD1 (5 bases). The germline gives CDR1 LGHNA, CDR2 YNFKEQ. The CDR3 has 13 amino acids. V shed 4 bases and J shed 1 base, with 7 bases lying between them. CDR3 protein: CASSPTENTEAFF. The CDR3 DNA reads TGTGCCAGCAGCCCGACAGAGAACACTGAAGCTTTCTTT.

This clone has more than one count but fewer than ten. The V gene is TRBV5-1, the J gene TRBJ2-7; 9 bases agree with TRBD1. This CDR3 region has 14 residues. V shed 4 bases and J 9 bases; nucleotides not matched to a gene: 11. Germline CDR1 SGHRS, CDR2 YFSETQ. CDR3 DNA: TGCGCCAGCAGCCAGGGACAGGGCCAAGATAGGCAGTACTTC. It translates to CASSQGQGQDRQYF.

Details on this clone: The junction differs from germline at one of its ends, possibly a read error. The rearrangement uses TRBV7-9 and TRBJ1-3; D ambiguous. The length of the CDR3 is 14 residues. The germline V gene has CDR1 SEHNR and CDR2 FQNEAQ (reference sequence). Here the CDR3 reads CSSSTHVSGNTIYF. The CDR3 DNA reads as TGTTCCAGCAGTACACACGTCTCTGGAAACACCATATATTTT.

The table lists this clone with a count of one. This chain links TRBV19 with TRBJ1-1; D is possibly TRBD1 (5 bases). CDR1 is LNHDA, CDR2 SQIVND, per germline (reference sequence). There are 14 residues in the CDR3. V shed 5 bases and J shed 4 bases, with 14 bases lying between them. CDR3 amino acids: CASSAETTVTEAFF. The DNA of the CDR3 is TGTGCCAGTAGTGCTGAGACGACAGTCACTGAAGCTTTCTTT.

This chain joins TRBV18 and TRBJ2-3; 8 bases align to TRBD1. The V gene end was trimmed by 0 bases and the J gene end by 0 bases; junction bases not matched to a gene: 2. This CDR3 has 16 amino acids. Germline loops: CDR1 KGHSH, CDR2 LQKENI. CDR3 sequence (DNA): TGTGCCAGCTCACCACCGGACAGGGATAGCACAGATACGCAGTATTTT. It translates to CASSPPDRDSTDTQYF.

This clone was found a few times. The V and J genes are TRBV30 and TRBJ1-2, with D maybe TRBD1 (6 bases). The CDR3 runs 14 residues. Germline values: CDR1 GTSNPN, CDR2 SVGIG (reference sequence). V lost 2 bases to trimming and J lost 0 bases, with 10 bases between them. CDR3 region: CAWSMGAANYGYTF. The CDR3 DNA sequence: TGTGCCTGGAGTATGGGGGCCGCTAACTATGGCTACACCTTC. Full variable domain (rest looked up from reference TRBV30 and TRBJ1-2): SQTIHQWPATLVQPVGSPLSLECTVEGTSNPNLYWYRQAAGRGLQLLFYSVGIGQISSEVPQNLSASRPQDRQFILSSKKLLLSDSGFYLCAWSMGAANYGYTFGSGTRLTVV.

CDR3 amino acids: CSARSSTDTQYF. The CDR3 nucleotides are TGCAGCGCGAGATCTAGCACAGATACGCAGTATTTT. The V call is TRBV29-1, the J call TRBJ2-3; D is unresolved. The V end lost 7 bases, the J end lost 0 bases, and 8 bases lay between the germline ends. The V gene's germline CDR1 is SQVTM and CDR2 ANQGSEA. The CDR3 runs 12 residues.

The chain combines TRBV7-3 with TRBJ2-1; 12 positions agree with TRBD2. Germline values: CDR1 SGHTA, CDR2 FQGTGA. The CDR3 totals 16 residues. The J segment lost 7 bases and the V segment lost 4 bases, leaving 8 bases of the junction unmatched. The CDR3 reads CASSSLAGGAKNEQFF. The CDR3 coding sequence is TGTGCCAGCAGCTCCCTAGCGGGAGGGGCTAAGAATGAGCAGTTCTTC.

The CDR3 region is CASSLRTSGRASYEQYF. CDR3 nucleotide sequence: TGTGCCAGCAGCTTACGAACTAGCGGGAGGGCCTCCTACGAGCAGTACTTC. V and J are TRBV7-6 and TRBJ2-7, with TRBD2 identical over 13 bases. V gave up 2 bases and J gave up 0 bases; unmatched junction bases: 4. Germline V CDR1 and CDR2: SGHVS, FNYEAQ. This CDR3 comprises 17 residues.

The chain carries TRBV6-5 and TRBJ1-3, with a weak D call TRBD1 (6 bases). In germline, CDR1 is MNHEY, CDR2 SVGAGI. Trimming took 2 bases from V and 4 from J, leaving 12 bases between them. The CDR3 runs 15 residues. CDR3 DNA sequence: TGTGCCAGCAGTTACGGGACATACGCGGGAAACACCATATATTTT. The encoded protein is CASSYGTYAGNTIYF.

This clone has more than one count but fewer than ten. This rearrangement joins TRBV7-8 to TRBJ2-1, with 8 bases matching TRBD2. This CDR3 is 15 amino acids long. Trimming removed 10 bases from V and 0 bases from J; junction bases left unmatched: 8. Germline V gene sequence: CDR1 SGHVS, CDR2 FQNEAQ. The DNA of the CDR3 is TGTGCCACCGAAGCCCGGGAGGGCTCCTACAATGAGCAGTTCTTC. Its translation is CATEAREGSYNEQFF.